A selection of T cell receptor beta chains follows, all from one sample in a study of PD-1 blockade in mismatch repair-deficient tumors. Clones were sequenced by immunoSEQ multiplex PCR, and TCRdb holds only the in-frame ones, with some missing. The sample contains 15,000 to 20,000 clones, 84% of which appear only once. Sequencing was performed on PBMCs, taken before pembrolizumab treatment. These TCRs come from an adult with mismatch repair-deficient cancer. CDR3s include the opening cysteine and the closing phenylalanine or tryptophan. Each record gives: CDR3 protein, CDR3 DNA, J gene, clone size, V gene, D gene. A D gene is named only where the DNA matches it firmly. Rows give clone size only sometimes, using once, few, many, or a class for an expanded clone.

CDR3aa: CAISEARSGELFF
CDR3nt: TGTGCCATCAGTGAGGCTAGGTCCGGGGAGCTGTTTTTT
j_gene: TRBJ2-2
abundance: NA
v_gene: TRBV10-3
d_gene: NA

CDR3aa: CASSLIIGGEQYF
CDR3nt: TGTGCCAGCAGTTTAATAATTGGCGGCGAGCAGTACTTC
j_gene: TRBJ2-7
abundance: NA
v_gene: TRBV27
d_gene: NA

CDR3aa: CASSLEQGGPKNIQYF
CDR3nt: TGTGCCAGCAGCTTAGAACAGGGGGGGCCCAAAAACATTCAGTACTTC
j_gene: TRBJ2-4
abundance: NA
v_gene: TRBV11-1
d_gene: NA

CDR3aa: CASMGQRGEKLFF
CDR3nt: TGTGCCAGCATGGGGCAGCGTGGGGAAAAACTGTTTTTT
j_gene: TRBJ1-4
abundance: once
v_gene: TRBV2
d_gene: NA

CDR3aa: CAWRGLASTDTQYF
CDR3nt: TGTGCCTGGAGGGGACTAGCGAGTACAGATACGCAGTATTTT
j_gene: TRBJ2-3
abundance: NA
v_gene: TRBV30
d_gene: TRBD2

CDR3aa: CASSYLTGTLRDEQYF
CDR3nt: TGTGCCAGCAGTTACTTGACAGGGACCCTACGGGACGAGCAGTACTTC
j_gene: TRBJ2-7
abundance: NA
v_gene: TRBV6-5
d_gene: TRBD1

CDR3aa: CASRRMGKDPPWNEQFF
CDR3nt: TGTGCCAGCAGACGGATGGGAAAGGACCCCCCGTGGAATGAGCAGTTCTTC
j_gene: TRBJ2-1
abundance: NA
v_gene: TRBV5-4
d_gene: NA

CDR3aa: CSVGQGTGTEAFF
CDR3nt: TGCAGCGTTGGCCAGGGAACGGGCACTGAAGCTTTCTTT
j_gene: TRBJ1-1
abundance: NA
v_gene: TRBV29-1
d_gene: NA

CDR3aa: CASSYMGREQYF
CDR3nt: TGTGCCAGCAGTTACATGGGCCGGGAGCAGTACTTC
j_gene: TRBJ2-7
abundance: NA
v_gene: TRBV6-6
d_gene: NA

CDR3aa: CASSTRGTEAFF
CDR3nt: TGTGCCAGCAGTACCAGGGGTACTGAAGCTTTCTTT
j_gene: TRBJ1-1
abundance: NA
v_gene: TRBV2
d_gene: NA

CDR3aa: CASRLAGGSTGELFF
CDR3nt: TGTGCCAGTAGGCTAGCGGGAGGATCCACCGGGGAGCTGTTTTTT
j_gene: TRBJ2-2
abundance: NA
v_gene: TRBV19
d_gene: TRBD2

CDR3aa: CASSMSLAGESGNEQFF
CDR3nt: TGTGCCAGTAGTATGTCGCTAGCGGGAGAGTCAGGCAATGAGCAGTTCTTC
j_gene: TRBJ2-1
abundance: NA
v_gene: TRBV19
d_gene: TRBD2

CDR3aa: CATSRDGTQIYEQYF
CDR3nt: TGTGCCACCAGCAGAGATGGGACTCAAATATACGAGCAGTACTTC
j_gene: TRBJ2-7
abundance: NA
v_gene: TRBV15
d_gene: NA

CDR3aa: CASSPRTGTYEQYF
CDR3nt: TGCGCCAGCAGCCCTAGGACTGGAACCTACGAGCAGTACTTC
j_gene: TRBJ2-7
abundance: NA
v_gene: TRBV4-1
d_gene: NA

CDR3aa: CASSTEVNQPQHF
CDR3nt: TGTGCCAGCTCGACCGAAGTTAATCAGCCCCAGCATTTT
j_gene: TRBJ1-5
abundance: few
v_gene: TRBV2
d_gene: NA

CDR3aa: CASSSGQGLYNEQFF
CDR3nt: TGTGCCAGCAGCTCGGGACAGGGGCTGTACAATGAGCAGTTCTTC
j_gene: TRBJ2-1
abundance: NA
v_gene: TRBV7-9
d_gene: TRBD1

CDR3aa: CASSPLTTYNEQFF
CDR3nt: TGTGCCAGCAGCCCGCTTACAACCTACAATGAGCAGTTCTTC
j_gene: TRBJ2-1
abundance: NA
v_gene: TRBV7-2
d_gene: NA

CDR3aa: CASSGLAGPDTQYF
CDR3nt: TGTGCCAGCAGTGGACTAGCGGGACCAGATACGCAGTATTTT
j_gene: TRBJ2-3
abundance: few
v_gene: TRBV6-1
d_gene: TRBD2

CDR3aa: CASSRWGVSDEQYF
CDR3nt: TGTGCCAGCAGTCGGTGGGGGGTTAGCGACGAGCAGTACTTC
j_gene: TRBJ2-7
abundance: NA
v_gene: TRBV5-6
d_gene: NA

CDR3aa: CASTGTFTDTQYF
CDR3nt: TGTGCCAGCACGGGGACCTTCACAGATACGCAGTATTTT
j_gene: TRBJ2-3
abundance: once
v_gene: TRBV2
d_gene: NA

CDR3aa: CASSLTFSHARLPIRNQPQHF
CDR3nt: TGTGCCAGCAGCTTAACGTTCTCGCACGCGCGCCTCCCCATTCGTAATCAGCCCCAGCATTTT
j_gene: TRBJ1-5
abundance: NA
v_gene: TRBV7-3
d_gene: NA

CDR3aa: CASSYTSGSAYNEQFF
CDR3nt: TGTGCCAGCAGTTACACAAGCGGGTCGGCCTACAATGAGCAGTTCTTC
j_gene: TRBJ2-1
abundance: NA
v_gene: TRBV6-6
d_gene: NA

CDR3aa: CAISEYDLDTPYEQYF
CDR3nt: TGTGCCATCAGTGAGTACGACTTGGACACCCCCTACGAGCAGTACTTC
j_gene: TRBJ2-7
abundance: few
v_gene: TRBV10-3
d_gene: NA

CDR3aa: CASMSYGYTF
CDR3nt: TGTGCCTCAATGAGCTATGGCTACACCTTC
j_gene: TRBJ1-2
abundance: NA
v_gene: TRBV30
d_gene: NA

CDR3aa: CASSTSGRFNEQFF
CDR3nt: TGCGCCAGCAGTACTAGCGGGAGGTTCAATGAGCAGTTCTTC
j_gene: TRBJ2-1
abundance: NA
v_gene: TRBV4-1
d_gene: TRBD2

CDR3aa: CASSLVGEHEKLFF
CDR3nt: TGTGCCAGCAGCTTGGTAGGAGAGCACGAAAAACTGTTTTTT
j_gene: TRBJ1-4
abundance: once
v_gene: TRBV5-6
d_gene: NA

CDR3aa: CASSSRRGGYEQYF
CDR3nt: TGTGCCAGCAGCTCACGGAGAGGTGGGTACGAGCAGTACTTC
j_gene: TRBJ2-7
abundance: few
v_gene: TRBV7-9
d_gene: NA

CDR3aa: CASSLGYAWEQYF
CDR3nt: TGTGCCAGCAGCTTAGGGTACGCTTGGGAGCAGTACTTC
j_gene: TRBJ2-7
abundance: few
v_gene: TRBV7-2
d_gene: NA

CDR3aa: CASIRGDGPNTEAFF
CDR3nt: TGTGCCAGCATACGGGGGGACGGACCGAACACTGAAGCTTTCTTT
j_gene: TRBJ1-1
abundance: NA
v_gene: TRBV6-1
d_gene: NA

CDR3aa: CASSPGGYEQYF
CDR3nt: TGTGCCAGCTCACCGGGGGGCTACGAGCAGTACTTC
j_gene: TRBJ2-7
abundance: few
v_gene: TRBV18
d_gene: NA

CDR3aa: CASSYGQSYEQYF
CDR3nt: TGTGCCAGCAGTTACGGCCAGTCCTACGAGCAGTACTTC
j_gene: TRBJ2-7
abundance: NA
v_gene: TRBV27
d_gene: NA

CDR3aa: CSVEDPDRASGEQYF
CDR3nt: TGCAGCGTTGAAGATCCGGACAGGGCCTCGGGCGAGCAGTACTTC
j_gene: TRBJ2-7
abundance: NA
v_gene: TRBV29-1
d_gene: TRBD1

CDR3aa: CASSLEGVGGSDTQYF
CDR3nt: TGTGCCAGCAGCTTAGAGGGAGTGGGGGGGTCAGATACGCAGTATTTT
j_gene: TRBJ2-3
abundance: NA
v_gene: TRBV7-6
d_gene: TRBD2

CDR3aa: CASSFIQGLHGNTEAFF
CDR3nt: TGTGCCAGCAGCTTCATACAGGGATTGCATGGGAACACTGAAGCTTTCTTT
j_gene: TRBJ1-1
abundance: once
v_gene: TRBV11-3
d_gene: NA

CDR3aa: CASRGYHSGNTIYF
CDR3nt: TGTGCCAGCAGGGGTTACCACTCTGGAAACACCATATATTTT
j_gene: TRBJ1-3
abundance: NA
v_gene: TRBV6-1
d_gene: NA

CDR3aa: CAWSVARGAFF
CDR3nt: TGTGCCTGGAGTGTGGCCAGGGGGGCTTTCTTT
j_gene: TRBJ1-1
abundance: NA
v_gene: TRBV30
d_gene: TRBD1

CDR3aa: CATSSGLLKETQYF
CDR3nt: TGTGCCACCTCATCGGGACTCCTAAAAGAGACCCAGTACTTC
j_gene: TRBJ2-5
abundance: NA
v_gene: TRBV5-8
d_gene: NA

CDR3aa: CASSPQVVGSGANVLTF
CDR3nt: TGTGCCAGCAGCCCCCAGGTCGTGGGCTCAGGGGCCAACGTCCTGACTTTC
j_gene: TRBJ2-6
abundance: NA
v_gene: TRBV7-2
d_gene: NA

CDR3aa: CASSIVSQETQYF
CDR3nt: TGTGCCAGTAGTATAGTCAGCCAAGAGACCCAGTACTTC
j_gene: TRBJ2-5
abundance: NA
v_gene: TRBV19
d_gene: NA

CDR3aa: CASSEQPGPNTEAFF
CDR3nt: TGTGCCAGCAGTGAACAGCCAGGTCCTAACACTGAAGCTTTCTTT
j_gene: TRBJ1-1
abundance: NA
v_gene: TRBV6-1
d_gene: NA

CDR3aa: CASSLGTWETQYF
CDR3nt: TGTGCCAGCTCACTAGGTACCTGGGAGACCCAGTACTTC
j_gene: TRBJ2-5
abundance: NA
v_gene: TRBV18
d_gene: NA

CDR3aa: CAQWDGGASGSSEQYF
CDR3nt: TGTGCTCAGTGGGACGGGGGCGCTAGCGGGAGTTCCGAGCAGTACTTC
j_gene: TRBJ2-7
abundance: NA
v_gene: TRBV6-4
d_gene: TRBD2

CDR3aa: CASSRMGGRTGELFF
CDR3nt: TGTGCCAGCAGCCGAATGGGGGGCAGGACCGGGGAGCTGTTTTTT
j_gene: TRBJ2-2
abundance: once
v_gene: TRBV14
d_gene: NA

CDR3aa: CASSETSGSSETQYF
CDR3nt: TGTGCCAGCAGTGAGACTAGCGGGAGCTCAGAGACCCAGTACTTC
j_gene: TRBJ2-5
abundance: NA
v_gene: TRBV6-1
d_gene: TRBD2

CDR3aa: CASSPKIKGEGAKNIQYF
CDR3nt: TGTGCCAGCAGCCCAAAAATCAAGGGGGAGGGTGCCAAAAACATTCAGTACTTC
j_gene: TRBJ2-4
abundance: few
v_gene: TRBV5-6
d_gene: NA

CDR3aa: CASSLWGEDTEAFF
CDR3nt: TGTGCCAGCAGCTTATGGGGGGAGGACACTGAAGCTTTCTTT
j_gene: TRBJ1-1
abundance: large
v_gene: TRBV5-6
d_gene: NA

CDR3aa: CASSTTRSNEKLFF
CDR3nt: TGTGCCAGCAGCACGACAAGGAGTAATGAAAAACTGTTTTTT
j_gene: TRBJ1-4
abundance: NA
v_gene: TRBV6-6
d_gene: NA

CDR3aa: CSAIGELGVYEQYF
CDR3nt: TGCAGCGCAATCGGGGAGTTAGGTGTGTACGAGCAGTACTTC
j_gene: TRBJ2-7
abundance: NA
v_gene: TRBV29-1
d_gene: NA

CDR3aa: CASRLSRQETQYF
CDR3nt: TGTGCCAGCAGACTAAGTAGGCAAGAGACCCAGTACTTC
j_gene: TRBJ2-5
abundance: NA
v_gene: TRBV6-6
d_gene: NA

CDR3aa: CASSEADPYEQYF
CDR3nt: TGTGCCAGCAGTGAAGCCGATCCCTACGAGCAGTACTTC
j_gene: TRBJ2-7
abundance: NA
v_gene: TRBV25-1
d_gene: NA

CDR3aa: CASSLAPTSGRDITDTQYF
CDR3nt: TGTGCCAGCAGCTTAGCGCCGACTAGCGGGAGAGACATCACAGATACGCAGTATTTT
j_gene: TRBJ2-3
abundance: NA
v_gene: TRBV7-6
d_gene: TRBD2

CDR3aa: CASSYPGLAAGNEQFF
CDR3nt: TGTGCCAGCAGTTACCCCGGACTAGCGGCTGGCAATGAGCAGTTCTTC
j_gene: TRBJ2-1
abundance: NA
v_gene: TRBV6-6
d_gene: TRBD2

CDR3aa: CASSQDWTSGPYEQYF
CDR3nt: TGCGCCAGCAGCCAAGATTGGACTAGCGGACCCTACGAGCAGTACTTC
j_gene: TRBJ2-7
abundance: once
v_gene: TRBV4-3
d_gene: TRBD2